This T cell receptor (beta chain) is drawn from a study of OX40 agonist ivuxolimab in advanced cancers. Across the study: The study reported partial responses in three patients: one hepatocellular carcinoma, two cutaneous melanoma.

CDR1 is SGHVS, CDR2 FQNEAQ, per germline. Trimming stripped 1 base from V and 1 base from J, with 2 bases between. The CDR3 has 14 amino acids. Regarding this clone: Other nucleotide sequences in the sample specify the same CDR3.

Measured with immunoSEQ multiplex PCR; TCRdb has only the in-frame clones, and not every one. Of about 77,000 clones in the sample, 80% to 95% were seen once. Material: CD4+ or CD8+ T cells sorted from blood, obtained in a trial of the OX40 agonist ivuxolimab. This TCR was recovered from an adult with an advanced solid tumor such as melanoma, head and neck, liver or kidney cancer. The rearrangement uses TRBV7-8 and TRBJ2-6; D not resolved. The CDR3 is CASSLGSGANVLTF. The CDR3, as DNA: TGTGCCAGCAGCTTAGGTTCTGGGGCCAACGTCCTGACTTTC. Based on the CDR3 plus reference TRBV7-8 and TRBJ2-6, the full variable domain is GAGVSQSPRYKVAKRGQDVALRCDPISGHVSLFWYQQALGQGPEFLTYFQNEAQLDKSGLPSDRFFAERPEGSVSTLKIQRTQQEDSAVYLCASSLGSGANVLTFGAGSRLTVL.